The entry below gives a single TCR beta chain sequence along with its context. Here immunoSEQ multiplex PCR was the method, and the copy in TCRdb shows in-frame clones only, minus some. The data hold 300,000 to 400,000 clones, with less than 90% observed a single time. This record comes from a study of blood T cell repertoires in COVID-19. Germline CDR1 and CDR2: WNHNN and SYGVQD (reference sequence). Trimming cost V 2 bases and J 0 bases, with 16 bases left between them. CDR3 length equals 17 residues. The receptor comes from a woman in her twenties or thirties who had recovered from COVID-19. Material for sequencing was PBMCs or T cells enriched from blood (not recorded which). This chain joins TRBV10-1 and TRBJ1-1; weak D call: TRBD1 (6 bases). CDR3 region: CASSERSTGGMNTEAFF. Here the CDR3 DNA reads TGCGCCAGCAGTGAGAGATCGACAGGCGGAATGAACACTGAAGCTTTCTTT.